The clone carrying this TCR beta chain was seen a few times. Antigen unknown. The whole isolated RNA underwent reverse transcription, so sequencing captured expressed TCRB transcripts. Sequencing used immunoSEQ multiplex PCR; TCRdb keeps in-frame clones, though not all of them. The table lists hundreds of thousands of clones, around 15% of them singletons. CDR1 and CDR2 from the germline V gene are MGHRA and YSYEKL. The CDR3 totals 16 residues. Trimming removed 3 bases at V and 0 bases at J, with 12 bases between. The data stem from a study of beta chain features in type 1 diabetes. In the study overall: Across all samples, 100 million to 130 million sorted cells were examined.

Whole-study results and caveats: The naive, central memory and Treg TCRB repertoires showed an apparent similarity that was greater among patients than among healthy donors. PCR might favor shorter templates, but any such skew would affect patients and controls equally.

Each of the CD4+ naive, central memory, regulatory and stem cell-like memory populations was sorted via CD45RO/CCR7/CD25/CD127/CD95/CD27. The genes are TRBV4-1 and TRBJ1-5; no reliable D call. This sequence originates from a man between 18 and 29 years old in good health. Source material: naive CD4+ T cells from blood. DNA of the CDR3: TGCGCCAGCAGCCACACCGGGCCATTTAGCAATCAGCCCCAGCATTTT. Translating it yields CASSHTGPFSNQPQHF.